The clone carrying this T cell receptor (beta chain) was recorded many times. Its matching antigen is unknown. Genomic DNA, the template, was used for profiling of the TCR beta VDJ and CDR3. Via MiXCR, TCRdb re-called the reads, giving one row per CDR3 protein. The sample has 65,000 or so distinct CDR3 sequences, around 55% seen once; the top ten hold 2% to 3%. The data belong to a study of CD8+CD57+ T cells in acquired aplastic anemia. Study-level findings and limits: The study identified about 30 CD8+ CDR3 sequences shared by patients and controls. Simpson's diversity of CD8+ cells was not significantly different in patients compared with controls.

Per germline, CDR1 DFQATT and CDR2 SNEGSKA (reference sequence). The CDR3 loop spans 13 amino acids. V gave up 6 bases and J gave up 0 bases, with 9 bases separating them. The source is a human donor in good health, serving as a control. This rearrangement joins TRBV20-1 to TRBJ1-5; D uncertain. Input material: sorted CD4+, CD8+, or CD8+CD57+ T cells (not recorded which) from PBMCs. CDR3: CSASRYSNQPQHF. CDR3 in DNA: TGCAGTGCCTCAAGATATAGCAATCAGCCCCAGCATTTT.